This TCR beta chain was retrieved from a study of preoperative IRX-2 immunotherapy in early breast cancer. The treatment is: preoperative locoregional IRX-2 cytokine immunotherapy. Patients received preoperative, locoregional IRX-2 cytokine immunotherapy in a phase Ib study. The assay was immunoSEQ multiplex PCR, and TCRdb's table has in-frame clones only and misses some. The sample shows about 98,000 clones, roughly 89% of them seen only once. This clone was recorded once. The CDR3 has 14 residues. With 5 bases clipped from V and 8 bases from J, the junction kept 9 bases outside the gene matches. V gene TRBV6-7 combines with J gene TRBJ1-2, with 9 positions matching TRBD1. TRBV6-7 is noted as an ORF with a role that remains uncertain. The source of this sequence is a human donor with breast cancer. Here the sequenced sample was tumor tissue, taken after IRX-2 immunotherapy. The CDR3 loop reads CASSEAGQGRGYTF. DNA for the CDR3: TGTGCCAGCAGTGAAGCAGGACAGGGGCGAGGCTACACCTTC.